Included here is one T cell receptor (beta chain) sequence, with context. This entry belongs to a study of cytomegalovirus exposure and HLA in healthy donors. Trimming at V came to 6 bases and at J to 2 bases, leaving 15 bases not matched to a gene. The length of the CDR3 is 17 residues. Germline lookup yields CDR1 MDHEN and CDR2 SYDVKM. Vbeta (60) and Jbeta (13) primers were used in the PCR. Libraries were prepared by immunoSEQ multiplex PCR; TCRdb keeps only in-frame clonotypes and omits some of them. The data show roughly 100,000 clones, roughly 82% seen once. The sequenced material came from PBMCs. The chain recombines TRBV28 with TRBJ2-7; 8 bases map to TRBD1. This TCR was recovered from a woman in her fifties or sixties in good health and CMV-seropositive. The CDR3 DNA follows: TGTGCCAGCAGCACCGACCAAATTGACAGGGGTCCCTACGAGCAGTACTTC. It translates to CASSTDQIDRGPYEQYF.